This TCR beta chain was recovered during a study of T-cell memory formation after mild COVID-19. Overall study findings and caveats: Pre-infection memory carried some responding clones, suggesting that cross-reactive memory joined. Most CD4+ clones that shrank were in CM and EM, while CD8+ ones turned up in EMRA.

Comments on this clonotype: Its antigen is as yet unknown.

Each CDR3 protein is one row after TCRdb ran MiXCR on the 5' RACE reads. This repertoire shows about 430,000 distinct CDR3 sequences, roughly a quarter found once; its top ten account for 8.8%. There are 15 residues in the CDR3. Per the germline V gene, CDR1 is LNHDA and CDR2 is SQIVND (reference sequence). V lost 2 bases, J lost 4 bases, and 12 bases lay in between. Sequencing used PBMCs or a T cell subset sorted from them (not recorded which). The rearrangement uses TRBV19 and TRBJ1-5; D is ambiguous. The sequence was collected from an adult woman who had mild COVID-19 (a few samples of this study predate the infection). Cell type and time point are not known. CDR3 DNA sequence: TGTGCCAGTAGTATATTGAATGGGCCTAATCAGCCCCAGCATTTT. Translation: CASSILNGPNQPQHF.